This T cell receptor (beta chain) was captured in a study of shared clonotypes between healthy human individuals. Adult donors, all healthy and HIV-negative, had no recent acute infections or vaccinations. How the authors handled the data: ImmunoSEQ output held junction-only sequences without quality scores, so filtering differed. Profiled with immunoSEQ multiplex PCR; TCRdb holds only in-frame clones, not every one. The V and J calls and clone size come from that table; D and trimming were worked out from the DNA. The sample lists 2 million to 2.5 million clones, 92% seen once, with 0.3% to 0.45% in the top ten. Turning to this clone: This specimen includes other DNA sequences encoding the same CDR3.

V shed 1 base and J shed 4 bases, with 7 bases lying between them. The germline V gene has CDR1 LGHNA and CDR2 YSLEER. The CDR3 is made up of 13 amino acids. The sequence was collected from a man younger than 35 in good health. Some clones in this sample may be carry-over from other donors' samples. The sample comprised naive CD4+ T cells from PBMCs. Subset: CD45RA+ positively selected. This chain links TRBV4-3 with TRBJ1-1, with D hard to call. The CDR3 DNA follows: TGCGCCAGCAGCCAAGTGGAGGGCACTGAAGCTTTCTTT. The encoded protein is CASSQVEGTEAFF.